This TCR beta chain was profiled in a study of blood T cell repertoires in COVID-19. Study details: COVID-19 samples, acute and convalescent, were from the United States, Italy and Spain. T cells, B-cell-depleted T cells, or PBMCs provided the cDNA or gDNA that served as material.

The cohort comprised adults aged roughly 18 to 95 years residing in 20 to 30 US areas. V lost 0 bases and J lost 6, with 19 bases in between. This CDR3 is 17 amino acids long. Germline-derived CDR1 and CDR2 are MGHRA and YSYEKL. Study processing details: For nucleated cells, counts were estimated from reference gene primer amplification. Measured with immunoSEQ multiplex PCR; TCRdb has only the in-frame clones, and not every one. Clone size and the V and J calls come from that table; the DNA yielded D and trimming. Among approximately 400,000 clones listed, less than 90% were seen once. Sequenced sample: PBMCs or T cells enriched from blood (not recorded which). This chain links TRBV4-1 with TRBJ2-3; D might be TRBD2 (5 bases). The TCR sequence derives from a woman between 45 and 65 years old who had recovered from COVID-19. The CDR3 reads CASSQDGGFTPSDTQYF. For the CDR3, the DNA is TGCGCCAGCAGCCAAGATGGAGGTTTCACCCCATCGGATACGCAGTATTTT.